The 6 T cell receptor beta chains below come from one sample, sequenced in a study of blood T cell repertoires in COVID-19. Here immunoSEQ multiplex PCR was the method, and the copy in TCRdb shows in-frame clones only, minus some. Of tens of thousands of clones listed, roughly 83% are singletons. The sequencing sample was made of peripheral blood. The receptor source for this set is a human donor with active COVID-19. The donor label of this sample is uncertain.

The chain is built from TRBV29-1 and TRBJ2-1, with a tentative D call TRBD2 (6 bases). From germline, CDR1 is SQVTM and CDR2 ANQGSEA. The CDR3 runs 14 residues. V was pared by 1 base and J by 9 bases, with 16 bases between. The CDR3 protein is CSVEAPAGSGEQFF. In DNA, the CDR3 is TGCAGCGTTGAAGCCCCCGCGGGGTCGGGTGAGCAGTTCTTC.

CDR3 sequence: CASSQGLRAGNTIYF. CDR3 nucleotides: TGTGCCAGCAGCCAAGGTCTGCGGGCTGGAAACACCATATATTTT. This sequence joins TRBV3-1 (or the pseudogene TRBV3-2) and TRBJ1-3; D remains ambiguous. Germline lookup yields CDR1 LGHDT and CDR2 YNNKEL (reference sequence). The V end lost 1 base, the J end lost 2 bases, and 9 bases lay between the germline ends. The CDR3 has 15 amino acids.

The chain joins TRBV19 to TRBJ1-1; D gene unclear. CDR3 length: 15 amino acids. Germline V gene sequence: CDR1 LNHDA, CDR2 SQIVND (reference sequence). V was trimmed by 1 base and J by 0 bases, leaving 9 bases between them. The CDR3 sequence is CASSIGKLMNTEAFF. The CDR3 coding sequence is TGTGCCAGTAGTATAGGAAAACTAATGAACACTGAAGCTTTCTTT.

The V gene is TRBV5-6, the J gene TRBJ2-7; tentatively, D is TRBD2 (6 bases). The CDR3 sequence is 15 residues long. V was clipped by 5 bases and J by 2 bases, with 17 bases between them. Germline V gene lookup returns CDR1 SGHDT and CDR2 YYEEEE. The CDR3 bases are TGTGCCAGCAGAACAACCGGGGAGGCGGCCTACGAGCAGTACTTC. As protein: CASRTTGEAAYEQYF.

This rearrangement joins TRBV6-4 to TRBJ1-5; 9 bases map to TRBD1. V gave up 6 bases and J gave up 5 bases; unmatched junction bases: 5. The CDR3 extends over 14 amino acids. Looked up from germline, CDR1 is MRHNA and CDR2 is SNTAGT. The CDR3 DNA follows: TGTGCCAGCAGCCCTAGGACAGGGGATCAGCCCCAGCATTTT. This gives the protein CASSPRTGDQPQHF.

Written as DNA, the CDR3 is TGTGCCAGCAGCTTAGCCTCCGGGACAGGGTTCATGGAGCAGTTCTTC. Translating gives CASSLASGTGFMEQFF. The chain joins TRBV7-2 to TRBJ2-1, with 9 bases fitting TRBD1. The V gene end was trimmed by 0 bases and the J gene end by 10 bases; junction bases not matched to a gene: 10. The CDR3 contains 16 residues. Germline V CDR1 and CDR2: SGHTA, FQGNSA. The whole variable domain, remainder taken from reference TRBV7-2 and TRBJ2-1, is GAGVSQSPSNKVTEKGKDVELRCDPISGHTALYWYRQSLGQGLEFLIYFQGNSAPDKSGLPSDRFSAERTGGSVSTLTIQRTQQEDSAVYLCASSLASGTGFMEQFFGPGTRLTVL.